The clone carrying this TCR beta chain was recorded once. This entry comes from a study of blood T cell repertoires in COVID-19. Study details: Acute-phase and convalescent COVID-19 samples originated in the United States, Italy and Spain.

V shed 5 bases and J shed 0 bases, with 5 bases lying between them. The CDR3 loop spans 13 amino acids. Looked up from germline, CDR1 is LNHDA and CDR2 is SQIVND (reference sequence). Seattle researchers signed up patients amid active infection and tracked them longitudinally. Using immunoSEQ multiplex PCR, the repertoire was profiled, and TCRdb retains in-frame clones only, with some absent. Found here are about 300,000 clones, around 92% of them singletons; the top ten hold over 1.5%. The chain is built from TRBV19 and TRBJ1-5; no reliable D call. Sequencing was done on a sample of peripheral blood. This receptor was taken from a woman in her twenties or thirties with COVID-19, enrolled during active disease. CDR3 bases: TGTGCCAGTAGTCAGTTTAGCAATCAGCCCCAGCATTTT. It translates to CASSQFSNQPQHF.